Given below is one TCR beta chain in context. There were TCR beta CDR3 regions amplified from RNA transcripts. First-round RT-PCR of the TCR CDR3 relied on the HTBI primer set. In TCRdb, the multiplex PCR reads were re-called with MiXCR into one record per CDR3 protein. The sample lists some 600,000 distinct CDR3 sequences, roughly 13% occurring once. The CDR3 has 18 residues. V lost 4 bases, J lost 0 bases, and 8 bases stayed unmatched. Germline lookup yields CDR1 SGHNT and CDR2 YENEEA. The data were taken from a study of T cells in Graves' hyperthyroidism and ophthalmopathy. This TCR derives from a woman aged 25 to 39 with Graves' hyperthyroidism that later progressed to Graves' ophthalmopathy. The chain uses TRBV11-3 and TRBJ2-3; 12 nucleotides match TRBD2. Input material: blood. CDR3 loop: CASSSWAGTSGSTDTQYF. CDR3 DNA: TGTGCCAGCAGCTCATGGGCCGGGACTAGCGGGAGCACAGATACGCAGTATTTT.